This T cell receptor (beta chain) was identified during a study of cytomegalovirus exposure and HLA in healthy donors. CDR3 length: 15 residues. Germline CDR1 reads MNHNY; CDR2 reads SVGAGI (reference sequence). Trimming pared 1 base from V and 0 bases from J, leaving 7 bases between. Primers for the PCR totalled 60 Vbeta and 13 Jbeta. Measured with immunoSEQ multiplex PCR; TCRdb has only the in-frame clones, and not every one. This sample carries roughly 110,000 clones, over 75% of them seen once, and the ten largest clones take 5% to 6%. Sequencing was done on a sample of PBMCs. This TCR derives from a woman between 25 and 40 years old in good health and CMV-seropositive. The rearrangement links TRBV6-6 to TRBJ1-3; D remains unclear. The DNA for the CDR3 is TGTGCCAGCAGTTACTACACCAGCTCTGGAAACACCATATATTTT. Translating it yields CASSYYTSSGNTIYF.